These 2 T cell receptor beta chains came from one sample sequenced in a study of T-cell memory formation after mild COVID-19. TCRdb passed the 5' RACE reads through MiXCR, listing each CDR3 protein once. Counted here are hundreds of thousands of distinct CDR3 sequences, 15% to 20% occurring once; the ten biggest clones make up around 12%. Input material: PBMCs or a T cell subset sorted from them (not recorded which). These receptors were obtained from an adult woman who had mild COVID-19 (a few samples of this study predate the infection). Cell type and time point are not known.

This chain connects TRBV4-1 to TRBJ1-2, with D hard to call. The CDR3 loop spans 13 amino acids. Germline CDR1 and CDR2: MGHRA and YSYEKL. The germline V and J ends were trimmed by 1 base and 8 bases, with 11 bases remaining between them. The CDR3 region has the DNA TGCGCCAGCAGCCAAGTACGGGAGGAAGGCTACACCTTC. Translated: CASSQVREEGYTF.

This clonotype appeared a few times. This sequence joins TRBV7-2 and TRBJ1-1; 7 bases align to TRBD1. This CDR3 is built from 15 residues. Germline-derived CDR1 and CDR2 are SGHTA and FQGNSA. The J segment lost 6 bases and the V segment lost 8 bases, leaving 15 bases of the junction unmatched. The CDR3 reads CASRYQPDRESEAFF. The CDR3 DNA sequence: TGTGCCAGCCGCTACCAACCCGACAGGGAATCTGAAGCTTTCTTT.